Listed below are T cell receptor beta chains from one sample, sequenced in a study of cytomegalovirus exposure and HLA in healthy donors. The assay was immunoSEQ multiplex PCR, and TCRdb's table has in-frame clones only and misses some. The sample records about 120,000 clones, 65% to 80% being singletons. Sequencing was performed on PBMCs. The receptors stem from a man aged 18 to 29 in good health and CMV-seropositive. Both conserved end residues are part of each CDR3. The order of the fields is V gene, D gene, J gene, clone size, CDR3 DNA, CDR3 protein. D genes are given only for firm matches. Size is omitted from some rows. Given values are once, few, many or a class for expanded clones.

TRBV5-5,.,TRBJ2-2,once,TGTGCCAGCAGCATATCCTCAGGTTCGAACACCGGGGAGCTGTTTTTT,CASSISSGSNTGELFF
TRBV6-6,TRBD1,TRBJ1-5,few,TGTGCCAGCAGTCCCTGGGACAGCTTACAGCCCCAGCATTTT,CASSPWDSLQPQHF
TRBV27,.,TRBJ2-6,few,TGTGCCAGCAGATGGAGGGGCGCTGGGGCCAACGGCCTGACTTTC,CASRWRGAGANGLTF
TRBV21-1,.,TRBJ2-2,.,TGTGCCAGCAGCAAGGAAGGGACTAGCGGGAATTTTGGCGGGGAGCTGTTTTTT,CASSKEGTSGNFGGELFF
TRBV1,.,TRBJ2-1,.,TGCACCAGCAGCCAAACTCAATACAATGAGCAGTTCTTC,CTSSQTQYNEQFF
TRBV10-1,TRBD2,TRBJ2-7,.,TGCGCCAGCAGTGAGTTCCTAGCGGGGGCCGAGCAGTACTTC,CASSEFLAGAEQYF
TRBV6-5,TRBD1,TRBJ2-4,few,TGTGCCAGCAGCCGAACAGGGGTTGGAAACATTCAGTACTTC,CASSRTGVGNIQYF
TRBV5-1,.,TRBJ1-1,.,TGCGCCAGCAGCCCGGGGACACACGTAGGGGAGAACACTGAAGCTTTCTTT,CASSPGTHVGENTEAFF
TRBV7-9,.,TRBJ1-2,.,TGTGCCAGCAGCGGATACAGGGATTCTTACACCTTC,CASSGYRDSYTF
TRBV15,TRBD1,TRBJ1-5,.,TGTGCCACCAGCGGAGTGGCGACAGGGGGGAGCAATCAGCCCCAGCATTTT,CATSGVATGGSNQPQHF
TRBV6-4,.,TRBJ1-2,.,TGTGCCAGCAGTGTTTCAGGCAGTTCCTATGGCTACACCTTC,CASSVSGSSYGYTF
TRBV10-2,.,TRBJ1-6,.,TGCGCCAGCAAAGGGGGAATTGATTCACCCCTCCACTTT,CASKGGIDSPLHF
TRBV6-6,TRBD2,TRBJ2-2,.,TGTGCCAGCAGTTACTCAGGACTAGCTGGCGGGGAGCTGTTTTTT,CASSYSGLAGGELFF
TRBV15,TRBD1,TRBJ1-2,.,TGTGCCACCAGCACCGACAGGGGAAGCTACACCTTC,CATSTDRGSYTF
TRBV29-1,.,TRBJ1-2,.,TGCAGCGTTGCGGGGGGCTATGGCTACACCTTC,CSVAGGYGYTF
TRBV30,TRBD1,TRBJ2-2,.,TGTGCCTGGAGTCCCGGGACAGGGGTCACCGGGGAGCTGTTTTTT,CAWSPGTGVTGELFF
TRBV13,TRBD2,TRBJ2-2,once,TGTGCCAGCAGCTTAAGAGGTAGCGGGGACAACACCGGGGAGCTGTTTTTT,CASSLRGSGDNTGELFF
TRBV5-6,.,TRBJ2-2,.,TGTGCCAGCCGTAATCAGGTTACGCGCGGGGAGCTGTTTTTT,CASRNQVTRGELFF
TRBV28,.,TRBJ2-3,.,TGTGCCAGCAGTGATCCAGGGGTCACAGATACGCAGTATTTT,CASSDPGVTDTQYF